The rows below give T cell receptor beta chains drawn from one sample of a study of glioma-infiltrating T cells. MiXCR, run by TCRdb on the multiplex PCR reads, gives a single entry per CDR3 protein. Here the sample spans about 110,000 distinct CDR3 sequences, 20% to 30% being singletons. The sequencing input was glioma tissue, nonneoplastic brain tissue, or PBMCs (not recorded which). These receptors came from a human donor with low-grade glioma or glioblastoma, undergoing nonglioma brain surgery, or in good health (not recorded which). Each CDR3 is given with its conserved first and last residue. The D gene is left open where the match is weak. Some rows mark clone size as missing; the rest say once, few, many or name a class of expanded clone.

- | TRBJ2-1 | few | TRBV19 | TGTGCCAGTAGTATGGGTTCAGGCGCCTACAATGAGCAGTTCTTC | CASSMGSGAYNEQFF
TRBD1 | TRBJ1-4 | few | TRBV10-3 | TGTGCCATCAGTAGAGGGGGCGAAACTAATGAAAAACTGTTTTTT | CAISRGGETNEKLFF
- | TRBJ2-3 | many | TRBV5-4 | TGTGCCAGCAGCTTGGGGTTAGGAACAGATACGCAGTATTTT | CASSLGLGTDTQYF
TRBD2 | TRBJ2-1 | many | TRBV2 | TGTGCCAGCCTACCGGGACTAGCGAATGAGCAGTTCTTC | CASLPGLANEQFF
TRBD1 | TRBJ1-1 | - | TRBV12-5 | TGTGCTAGTACAGGGGGCGGTACTGAAGCTTTCTTT | CASTGGGTEAFF
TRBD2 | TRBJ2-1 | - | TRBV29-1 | TGCAGCGTTGCGGGACGGGAGGGCCGAAGTTCCTACAATGAGCAGTTCTTC | CSVAGREGRSSYNEQFF
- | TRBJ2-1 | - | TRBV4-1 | TGCGCCAGCAGCCATATCCCCCGGGACCCCCAGGGACACAATGAGCAGTTCTTC | CASSHIPRDPQGHNEQFF
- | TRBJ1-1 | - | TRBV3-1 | TGTGCCAGCTCACCTCCGGGCCCGAACACTAAAGCTTCCTTT | CASSPPGPNTKASF
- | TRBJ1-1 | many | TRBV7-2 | TGTGCCAGCAGCTTATCGGTCACCCAAACTAACACTGAAGCTTTCTTT | CASSLSVTQTNTEAFF
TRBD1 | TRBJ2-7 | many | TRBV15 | TGTGCCACCAGCGGAGACAGGGGGCCGTGGTACGAGCAGTACTTC | CATSGDRGPWYEQYF
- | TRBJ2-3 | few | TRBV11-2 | TGTGCCAGCAGCTTAACAGCAGATACGCAGTATTTT | CASSLTADTQYF
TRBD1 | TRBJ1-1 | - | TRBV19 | TGTGCCAGTAGGACTACAGGGGGAGCTTTCTTT | CASRTTGGAFF
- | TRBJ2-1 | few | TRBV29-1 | TGCAGCGTTGTAGTGAGTTCCTACAATGAGCAGTTCTTC | CSVVVSSYNEQFF
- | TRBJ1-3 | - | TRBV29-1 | TGCAGCGTTGTTCTCTACGGCCCCGCGCTTTCTGGAAACACCATATATTTT | CSVVLYGPALSGNTIYF
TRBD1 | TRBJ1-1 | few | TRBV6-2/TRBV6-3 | TGTGTTAGCAGTTCTCAGGGGGGGACTGAAGCTTTCTTT | CVSSSQGGTEAFF
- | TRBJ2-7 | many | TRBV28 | TGTGCCAGCGGAACAGTGGACACCTCCTACGAGCAGTACTTC | CASGTVDTSYEQYF
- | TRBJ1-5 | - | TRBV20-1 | TGTAGTGCTAGAGACCTTAGTGGGGGATGCCAGCCCCAGCATTTT | CSARDLSGGCQPQHF
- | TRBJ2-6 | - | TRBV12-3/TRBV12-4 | TGTGTCAGCAGCCCCCTCGGGGCCAACGTCCTGACTTTC | CVSSPLGANVLTF
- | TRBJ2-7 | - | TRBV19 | TGTGCCAGTAGTCTTGACCCCTACGAGCAGTACTTC | CASSLDPYEQYF
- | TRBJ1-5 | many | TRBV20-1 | TGCAGTGCTAGAGGACAGCTCAATCAGCCCCAGCATTTT | CSARGQLNQPQHF
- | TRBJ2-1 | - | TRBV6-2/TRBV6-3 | TGTGCCAGCACCGCACCCGGACGAGACCCCAATGAGCAGTTCTTC | CASTAPGRDPNEQFF
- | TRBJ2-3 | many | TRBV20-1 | TGCAGTGCTAGTATCGCGGGTCGAGTTGATACGCAGTATTTT | CSASIAGRVDTQYF
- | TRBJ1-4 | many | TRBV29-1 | TGCAGCGTGACCAGGGACCCGGAGGAAAAACTGTTTTTT | CSVTRDPEEKLFF
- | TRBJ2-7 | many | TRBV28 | TGTGCCAGCAGTCCACCTTTTTTACCCTACGAGCAGTACTTC | CASSPPFLPYEQYF
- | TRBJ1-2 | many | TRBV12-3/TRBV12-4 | TGTGCCAGCAGCCAGTTAGCTAACTATGGCTACACCTTC | CASSQLANYGYTF
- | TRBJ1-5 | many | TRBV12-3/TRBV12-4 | TGTGCCAGCAGCCCTGACAGTCCCAATCAGCCCCAGCATTTT | CASSPDSPNQPQHF
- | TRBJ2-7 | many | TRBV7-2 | TGTGCCAGCAGCTTAAAGTCCACACTCATGAGCTCCTACGAGCAGTACTTC | CASSLKSTLMSSYEQYF
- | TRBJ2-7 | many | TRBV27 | TGTGCCAGCAGTTTAAGCGGTCTCTACGAGCAGTACTTC | CASSLSGLYEQYF
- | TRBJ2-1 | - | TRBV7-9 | TGTGCTGGCAGCTTAAAGGGGCGGAATGAGCAGTTCTTC | CAGSLKGRNEQFF
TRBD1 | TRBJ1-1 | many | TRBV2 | TGTGCCAGCAGTGAGGAAGGACAGGGGGTTCGGCGCACTGAAGCTTTCTTT | CASSEEGQGVRRTEAFF
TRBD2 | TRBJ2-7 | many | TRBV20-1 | TGCAGTGCTAGAGATGGAACTAGCGGGGACGAGCAGTACTTC | CSARDGTSGDEQYF
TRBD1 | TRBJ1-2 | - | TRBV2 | TGTGCCACCATCAGTGGGACAGCGCCGGAGTCTAACTATGGCTACACCTTC | CATISGTAPESNYGYTF
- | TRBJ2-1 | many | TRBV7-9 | TGTGCCAGCAGCAGTCTCCAGGGGAGCTCCTACAATGAGCAGTTCTTC | CASSSLQGSSYNEQFF
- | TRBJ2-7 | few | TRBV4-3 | TGCGCCAGCAGCCTCCGAGGGGGATTGAACGAGCAGTACTTC | CASSLRGGLNEQYF
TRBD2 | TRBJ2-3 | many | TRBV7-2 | TGTGCCAGCAGCTTAGAGCCTAGCGGGATAAACACAGATACGCAGTATTTT | CASSLEPSGINTDTQYF
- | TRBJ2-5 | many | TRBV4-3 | TGCGCCAGCAGCCCTTCTTCCGGGGACCAAGAGACCCAGTACTTC | CASSPSSGDQETQYF
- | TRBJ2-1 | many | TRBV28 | TGTGCCAGCAGTTTAGGATGGGGTGACAATGAGCAGTTCTTC | CASSLGWGDNEQFF
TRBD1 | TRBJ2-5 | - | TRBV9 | TGTGCCAGCAGCGTGGGACAGGGGGCTATAGCAGAGACCCAGTACTTC | CASSVGQGAIAETQYF
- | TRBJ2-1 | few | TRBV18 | TGTGCCAGCTCACCACGACAAATAGCGGAGAGCTCCTACAATGAGCAGTTCTTC | CASSPRQIAESSYNEQFF
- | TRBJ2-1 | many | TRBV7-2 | TGTGCCAGCAGCTCTCAGGGCAATGAGCAGTTCTTC | CASSSQGNEQFF
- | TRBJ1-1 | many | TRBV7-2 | TGTGCCAGCAGCTTAGCTTGGGGGGCTTATACTGAAGCTTTCTTT | CASSLAWGAYTEAFF
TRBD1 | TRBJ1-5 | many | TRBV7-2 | TGTGCCAGCAGCTTAGACCTAATCCGGGACAGGGACCTCAATCAGCCCCAGCATTTT | CASSLDLIRDRDLNQPQHF
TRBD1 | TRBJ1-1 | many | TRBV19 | TGTGCCAGTAGTATCATGGACAGGGCTGAAGCTTTCTTT | CASSIMDRAEAFF
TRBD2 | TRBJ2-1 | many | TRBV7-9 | TGTGCCAGCAGCTTGGGACTAGCGGTAAACAATGAGCAGTTCTTC | CASSLGLAVNNEQFF
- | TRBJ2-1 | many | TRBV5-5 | TGTGCCAGCAGCTTACCGGGACTGGAGGTCCGAGGGCAGTTCTTC | CASSLPGLEVRGQFF
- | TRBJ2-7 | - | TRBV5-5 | TGTGCCAGCAGCAGAGAAACCTACGAGCAGTACTTC | CASSRETYEQYF
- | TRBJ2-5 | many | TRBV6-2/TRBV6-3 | TGTGCCAGCAGTTACTCGATCATCCAAGAGACCCAGTACTTC | CASSYSIIQETQYF
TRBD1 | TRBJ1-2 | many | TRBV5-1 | TGCGCCAGCTCCCGCGGGCAGGGGGCGGATGGCTACACCTTC | CASSRGQGADGYTF
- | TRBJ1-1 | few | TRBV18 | TGTGCCAGCTCACCTGCCTACTCGAACACTGAAGCTTTCTTT | CASSPAYSNTEAFF